The rows below give T cell receptor beta chains drawn from one sample of a study of blood T cell repertoires in COVID-19. Here immunoSEQ multiplex PCR was the method, and the copy in TCRdb shows in-frame clones only, minus some. The data contain under 45,000 clones, about 88% of them singletons. The sample taken for sequencing was peripheral blood. Source of these receptors: a human donor in a cohort sampled during active COVID-19. CDR3s include the opening cysteine and the closing phenylalanine or tryptophan. The D gene is left open where the match is weak. The size entry is marked missing in some rows and otherwise reads once, few, many or a size class.

v_call	clone_size	d_call	j_call	cdr3_aa	cdr3_nt
TRBV15	NA	NA	TRBJ1-2	CATSRGPGYGYTF	TGTGCCACCAGCAGAGGACCGGGTTATGGCTACACCTTC
TRBV4-2	NA	NA	TRBJ1-4	CASSQDPMGPNEKLFF	TGTGCCAGCAGCCAAGACCCCATGGGGCCTAATGAAAAACTGTTTTTT
TRBV10-2	few	TRBD1	TRBJ1-6	CASRRTGEDNSPLHF	TGCGCCAGCAGGCGGACAGGGGAGGATAATTCACCCCTCCACTTT
TRBV4-1	NA	NA	TRBJ2-3	CASREQTDTQYF	TGCGCCAGCAGAGAACAGACAGATACGCAGTATTTT
TRBV11-2	NA	NA	TRBJ1-3	CASSLAGEATIYF	TGTGCCAGCAGCTTGGCAGGGGAAGCGACCATATATTTT
TRBV7-2	NA	TRBD2	TRBJ2-3	CASSPGGSGGARDTQYF	TGTGCCAGCAGCCCAGGAGGGAGCGGGGGGGCTCGTGATACGCAGTATTTT
TRBV28	once	NA	TRBJ2-2	CASSSLGPANTGELFF	TGTGCCAGCAGTTCCCTGGGCCCCGCGAACACCGGGGAGCTGTTTTTT
TRBV7-8	NA	NA	TRBJ1-1	CASSPGRAGTEAFF	TGTGCCAGCAGCCCGGGCCGGGCGGGCACTGAAGCTTTCTTT
TRBV9	NA	NA	TRBJ2-7	CASSVGRGDEQYF	TGTGCCAGCAGCGTAGGAAGGGGTGACGAGCAGTACTTC
TRBV3-1/TRBV3-2	once	TRBD1	TRBJ2-5	CASSHRQGQETQYF	TGTGCCAGCAGCCACAGACAGGGGCAAGAGACCCAGTACTTC
TRBV11-3	NA	TRBD1	TRBJ1-1	CASSWTGNTEAFF	TGTGCCAGCAGCTGGACAGGGAACACTGAAGCTTTCTTT
TRBV19	NA	TRBD2	TRBJ2-2	CASSREGLGASFLNTGELFF	TGTGCCAGTAGTAGGGAGGGACTAGGGGCATCCTTTCTCAACACCGGGGAGCTGTTTTTT
TRBV7-6	NA	TRBD1	TRBJ2-3	CASSRQGWEPTDTQYF	TGTGCCAGCAGCCGACAGGGGTGGGAACCCACAGATACGCAGTATTTT
TRBV3-1/TRBV3-2	NA	NA	TRBJ1-2	CASSQFNGGYGYTF	TGTGCCAGCAGCCAATTCAACGGGGGCTATGGCTACACCTTC
TRBV5-5	once	NA	TRBJ2-7	CASSLALTGIYEQYF	TGTGCCAGCAGCTTGGCCCTGACAGGAATCTACGAGCAGTACTTC
TRBV18	once	NA	TRBJ1-1	CASSPMRQLNTEAFF	TGTGCCAGCTCACCAATGAGACAGCTGAACACTGAAGCTTTCTTT
TRBV18	NA	NA	TRBJ2-7	CASSRNGLDEQYF	TGTGCCAGCTCCCGAAACGGGTTGGACGAGCAGTACTTC
TRBV4-1	NA	NA	TRBJ1-6	CASSQKSDSKLNSPLHF	TGCGCCAGCAGCCAAAAATCGGACAGTAAATTGAATTCACCCCTCCACTTT
TRBV9	once	NA	TRBJ1-1	CASSVGPTGMNTEAFF	TGTGCCAGCAGCGTAGGTCCCACAGGGATGAACACTGAAGCTTTCTTT
TRBV28	NA	NA	TRBJ2-3	CASSSEDTLSTDTQYF	TGTGCCAGCAGTTCCGAGGACACCTTAAGCACAGATACGCAGTATTTT
TRBV9	NA	NA	TRBJ1-1	CASSKGNREITEAFF	TGTGCCAGCAGTAAAGGTAATCGGGAGATCACTGAAGCTTTCTTT
TRBV6-5	NA	NA	TRBJ2-7	CASSLRQSSYEQYF	TGTGCCAGCAGTTTGAGGCAGAGCTCCTACGAGCAGTACTTC
TRBV5-6	NA	TRBD1	TRBJ2-1	CASSRSPGTAIYNEQFF	TGTGCCAGCAGCCGATCTCCCGGGACAGCGATTTACAATGAGCAGTTCTTC
TRBV10-3	once	TRBD2	TRBJ2-7	CAISDSTSGVPYEQYF	TGTGCCATCAGTGACTCGACTAGCGGGGTGCCCTACGAGCAGTACTTC
TRBV29-1	NA	TRBD1	TRBJ1-4	CSVDPGQGEEKLFF	TGCAGCGTTGATCCGGGACAGGGAGAGGAAAAACTGTTTTTT
TRBV27	NA	NA	TRBJ1-1	CASSPTARRTNTEAFF	TGTGCCAGCAGTCCGACAGCACGACGGACGAACACTGAAGCTTTCTTT
TRBV10-3	NA	NA	TRBJ1-2	CAISESGGRGYTF	TGTGCCATCAGTGAGTCGGGGGGGCGAGGCTACACCTTC
TRBV19	once	NA	TRBJ1-5	CASSKGRQSNQPQHF	TGTGCCAGTAGTAAGGGCAGACAGAGCAATCAGCCCCAGCATTTT
TRBV30	NA	TRBD2	TRBJ2-3	CAWSVPRDLAGDTQYF	TGTGCCTGGAGTGTACCGCGGGACTTAGCGGGAGATACGCAGTATTTT
TRBV5-1	NA	TRBD1	TRBJ1-2	CASSSAWTGGLYGYTF	TGCGCCAGCAGCTCGGCCTGGACAGGGGGCCTCTATGGCTACACCTTC
TRBV6-5	NA	NA	TRBJ1-2	CASTSTRVGGYTF	TGTGCCAGCACAAGCACCAGGGTAGGTGGCTACACCTTC
TRBV18	NA	NA	TRBJ2-4	CASSPPSIQNIQYF	TGTGCCAGCTCACCACCGAGCATTCAAAACATTCAGTACTTC
TRBV19	NA	TRBD1	TRBJ2-7	CASSRTGGRYEQYF	TGTGCCAGTAGTAGGACAGGGGGCCGCTACGAGCAGTACTTC
TRBV5-1	NA	NA	TRBJ2-3	CASSLVPGLSTDTQYF	TGCGCCAGCAGCTTAGTACCGGGACTGAGCACAGATACGCAGTATTTT
TRBV3-1/TRBV3-2	NA	TRBD1	TRBJ1-2	CASSQDFGDSYGYTF	TGTGCCAGCAGCCAGGATTTCGGGGACAGCTATGGCTACACCTTC
TRBV7-2	NA	NA	TRBJ2-6	CAGRLSGANVLTF	TGTGCCGGCCGTTTGTCTGGGGCCAACGTCCTGACTTTC
TRBV28	NA	NA	TRBJ2-5	CASSLEWTNQETQYF	TGTGCCAGCAGTTTAGAGTGGACTAACCAAGAGACCCAGTACTTC
TRBV2	few	TRBD1	TRBJ2-7	CASSSDRGYYEQYF	TGTGCCAGCAGTTCGGACAGGGGTTACTACGAGCAGTACTTC
TRBV19	NA	NA	TRBJ2-7	CASRPTGSGDEQYF	TGTGCCAGTAGACCAACAGGGTCTGGCGACGAGCAGTACTTC
TRBV7-9	NA	NA	TRBJ1-4	CASSSGQEKLFF	TGTGCCAGCAGCTCAGGACAGGAAAAACTGTTTTTT
TRBV2	NA	TRBD2	TRBJ2-5	CASLTSDFQETQYF	TGTGCCAGCCTGACTAGCGACTTCCAAGAGACCCAGTACTTC
TRBV7-9	NA	NA	TRBJ2-1	CASSLRLGPSDEQFF	TGTGCCAGCAGCTTAAGGCTAGGCCCATCTGATGAGCAGTTCTTC
TRBV6-1	few	NA	TRBJ2-2	CASSEVRYTGELFF	TGTGCCAGCAGTGAAGTTAGATACACCGGGGAGCTGTTTTTT
TRBV10-3	NA	TRBD1	TRBJ2-2	CAISGGTGGTGELFF	TGTGCCATCAGTGGGGGGACAGGGGGCACCGGGGAGCTGTTTTTT
TRBV2	NA	NA	TRBJ1-1	CASSEMGHRTEAFF	TGTGCCAGCAGTGAGATGGGACACCGCACTGAAGCTTTCTTT
TRBV27	once	NA	TRBJ2-2	CASSLGQGELFF	TGTGCCAGCAGTTTAGGACAGGGGGAGCTGTTTTTT
TRBV4-2	NA	TRBD2	TRBJ2-3	CASSRLAGGNTDTQYF	TGTGCCAGCAGCCGCCTAGCGGGGGGTAACACAGATACGCAGTATTTT
TRBV27	NA	NA	TRBJ2-5	CASSRNYQETQYF	TGTGCCAGCAGTCGCAACTACCAAGAGACCCAGTACTTC
TRBV30	few	NA	TRBJ1-5	CAWTKRGLTNQPQHF	TGTGCCTGGACAAAGAGAGGACTCACCAATCAGCCCCAGCATTTT
TRBV18	NA	NA	TRBJ1-4	CASSPPGDEKLFF	TGTGCCAGCTCACCACCAGGAGATGAAAAACTGTTTTTT
TRBV19	NA	NA	TRBJ2-5	CASSSLGGEETQYF	TGTGCCAGTAGTAGCTTGGGGGGAGAAGAGACCCAGTACTTC
TRBV5-5	once	TRBD1	TRBJ1-3	CASSSSGTGWSGNTIYF	TGTGCCAGCAGCTCCTCCGGGACAGGGTGGTCTGGAAACACCATATATTTT